This T cell receptor (beta chain) was documented in a study of T cells in Graves' hyperthyroidism and ophthalmopathy. Study context: Staff took peripheral blood when the initial diagnosis was made, before any treatment began.

In its sample, this clonotype was seen many times. No ophthalmopathy progression within 18 months constituted stable Graves' hyperthyroidism. Patients aged 18 to 65 had newly diagnosed hyperthyroidism lasting under 2 months. RNA transcripts gave rise to amplified TCR beta CDR3 regions. HTBI primers were used for first-round RT-PCR of the TCR CDR3. One entry per CDR3 protein results from TCRdb running MiXCR on the multiplex PCR reads. The table records about half a million distinct CDR3 sequences, roughly 20% of them present only once. CDR3 length: 14 residues. Trimming left V 3 bases short and J 3 bases short, with 12 bases between. Per germline, CDR1 MNHEY and CDR2 SMNVEV (reference sequence).

The sample was blood. This chain links TRBV27 with TRBJ2-7, with unresolved D. This clonotype originated in a man aged 18 to 35 with Graves' hyperthyroidism. Here the CDR3 reads CASSFARAGYEQYF. The CDR3 nucleotides read TGTGCCAGCAGTTTTGCCCGGGCCGGCTACGAGCAGTACTTC.